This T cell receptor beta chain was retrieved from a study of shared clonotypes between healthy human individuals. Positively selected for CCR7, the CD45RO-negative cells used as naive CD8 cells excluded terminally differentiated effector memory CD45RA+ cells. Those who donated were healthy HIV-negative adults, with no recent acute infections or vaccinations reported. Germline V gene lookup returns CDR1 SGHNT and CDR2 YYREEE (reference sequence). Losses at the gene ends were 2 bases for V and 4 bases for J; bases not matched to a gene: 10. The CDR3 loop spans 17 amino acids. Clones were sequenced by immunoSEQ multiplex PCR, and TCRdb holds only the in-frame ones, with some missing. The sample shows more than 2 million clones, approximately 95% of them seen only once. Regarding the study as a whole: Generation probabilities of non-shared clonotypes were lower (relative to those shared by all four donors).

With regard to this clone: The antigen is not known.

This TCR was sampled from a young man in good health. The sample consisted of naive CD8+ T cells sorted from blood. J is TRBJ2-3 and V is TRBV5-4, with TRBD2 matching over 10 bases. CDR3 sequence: CASSLSVSSGGSDTQYF. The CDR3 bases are TGTGCCAGCAGCTTATCTGTGTCTAGCGGGGGCTCAGATACGCAGTATTTT.